The source of this T cell receptor beta chain is a study of tumor-infiltrating lymphocytes in primary liver carcinoma. Turning to the study itself: Patients, male and female, were 30 to 69 years old.

Germline assignment: CDR1 MGHRA and CDR2 YSYEKL. This CDR3 is built from 13 residues. RNA and DNA were co-extracted from roughly 20-30 mg of unsorted bulk tissue. This clonotype has just a few counts. With a much larger clone just one base away, this may be a read error. A constant-region primer primed TCR beta cDNA synthesis from about 530 ng of total RNA. Three-round nested multiplex PCR performed with slightly modified ARM-PCR produced the TCR beta libraries. A C-beta reverse primer was combined with TRBV1-TRBV30 forward primers in the first two PCR rounds, and each round had 10 cycles. Each CDR3 protein gets one entry after TCRdb re-called the multiplex PCR reads with MiXCR. Of about 100,000 distinct CDR3 sequences in the sample, about 73% were seen once.

The genes are TRBV4-1 and TRBJ2-7; unclear D gene. The sample taken for sequencing was tumor-adjacent normal liver tissue. This clonotype was sampled from a man aged 35-49 years with primary liver carcinoma and hepatitis B virus infection. Here the CDR3 reads CSSSQDLKYEQYF. As DNA, the CDR3 is TGCTCCAGCAGCCAAGATCTGAAGTACGAGCAGTACTTC.